Sequencing of this TCR beta chain was carried out in a study of cytomegalovirus exposure and HLA in healthy donors. General observations from the study: In an earlier analysis, productive rearrangement rates for most beta V segments clustered near 90% or 30%. High sensitivity and specificity were reportedly achieved when the classifier diagnosed cytomegalovirus status. Donor immune exposure was known only as CMV serostatus. Accurate prediction of HLA-A and HLA-B alleles (for most subjects) was reportedly achieved from TCR beta sequences.

This clone was counted only a few times. Its antigen is unidentified. The V and J ends lost 1 base and 0 bases respectively, with 10 bases between them. CDR1 and CDR2 from the germline V gene are SGHNT and YENEEA. The CDR3 has 16 residues. This PCR relied on a set of 60 Vbeta primers and 13 Jbeta primers. Repertoires were generated with immunoSEQ multiplex PCR, while TCRdb's copy carries only in-frame clones and drops some. Of some 160,000 clones in the sample, roughly 80% were seen once. The gene calls are TRBV11-3 and TRBJ2-1; D uncertain. The sample comprised PBMCs. This receptor was identified in a man aged 60 to 75 in good health and CMV-seronegative. The CDR3 DNA reads as TGTGCCAGCAGCTTAGGGCCACTAAGCTCCTACAATGAGCAGTTCTTC. Translation gives CASSLGPLSSYNEQFF.